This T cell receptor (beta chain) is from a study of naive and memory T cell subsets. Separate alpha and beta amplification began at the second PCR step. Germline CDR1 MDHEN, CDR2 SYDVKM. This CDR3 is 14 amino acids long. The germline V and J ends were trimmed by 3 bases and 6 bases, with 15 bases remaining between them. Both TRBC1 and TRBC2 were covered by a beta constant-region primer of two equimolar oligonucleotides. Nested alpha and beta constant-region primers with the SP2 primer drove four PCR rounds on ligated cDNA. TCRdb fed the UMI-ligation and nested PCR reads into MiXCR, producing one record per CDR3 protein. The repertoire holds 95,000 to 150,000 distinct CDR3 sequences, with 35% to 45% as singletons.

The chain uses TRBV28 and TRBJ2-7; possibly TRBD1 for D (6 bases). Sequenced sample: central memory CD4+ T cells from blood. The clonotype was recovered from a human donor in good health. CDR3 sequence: CASSLGLLGGEQYF. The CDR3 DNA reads TGTGCCAGCAGTTTGGGGCTGCTAGGGGGCGAGCAGTACTTC.